This T cell receptor beta chain was found in a study of blood T cell repertoires in COVID-19. In germline, CDR1 is LNHDA, CDR2 SQIVND (reference sequence). Trimming took 4 bases from V and 7 from J; bases not matched to a gene: 15. This CDR3 is 17 amino acids long. Only in-frame clones appear in the TCRdb table, and some are missing; sequencing was by immunoSEQ multiplex PCR. The data show about 310,000 clones, with around 92% seen just once and roughly a tenth held by the top ten. J is TRBJ1-4 and V is TRBV19; 7 bases fit TRBD1. Sequencing was performed on PBMCs or T cells enriched from blood (not recorded which). The clonotype was recovered from a young woman who had recovered from COVID-19. The CDR3 is CASSNVDRDSGAEKLFF. The CDR3, as DNA: TGTGCCAGTAGTAACGTGGATCGGGACAGCGGAGCTGAAAAACTGTTTTTT.